This T cell receptor beta chain came from a study of shared clonotypes between healthy human individuals. Generated by immunoSEQ multiplex PCR, the TCRdb table keeps only in-frame clones and is missing some. The sample lists 1,400,000 or so clones, 98% occurring once. This CDR3 spans 14 amino acids. Germline CDR1 is MNHEY and CDR2 is SMNVEV (reference sequence). V lost 4 bases to trimming and J lost 5 bases, with 14 bases between them. The rearrangement joins TRBV27 to TRBJ1-2; D remains unclear. The source is a man under 40 in good health. Sequences were obtained from naive CD4+ T cells sorted from blood. Noted subset: CD45RA+ positively selected. The chain's CDR3 is CASSSSSPKYGYTF. The CDR3 region has the DNA TGTGCCAGCAGTTCCTCATCCCCGAAATATGGCTACACCTTC.